These T cell receptor beta chains were read from a single sample in a study of cytomegalovirus exposure and HLA in healthy donors. The assay was immunoSEQ multiplex PCR, and TCRdb's table has in-frame clones only and misses some. This sample has more than 95,000 clones, with about 81% found just once. Sequencing input: PBMCs. Receptors were obtained from a woman aged 25 to 45 in good health and CMV-seronegative. Each CDR3 is given with its conserved first and last residue. The order of the fields is J gene, D gene, V gene, clone size, CDR3 protein, CDR3 DNA. D genes are given only for firm matches. A clone size is listed for some rows: how often the clone was seen (once, few, many), or a class if it is expanded.

j_gene: TRBJ2-1; d_gene: .; v_gene: TRBV10-2; abundance: .; CDR3aa: CASSEWTRNEQFF; CDR3nt: TGCGCCAGCAGTGAGTGGACAAGGAATGAGCAGTTCTTC
j_gene: TRBJ2-1; d_gene: .; v_gene: TRBV7-6; abundance: .; CDR3aa: CARSGGSGSYNEQFF; CDR3nt: TGTGCCAGGTCTGGCGGGTCCGGTTCCTACAATGAGCAGTTCTTC
j_gene: TRBJ1-1; d_gene: .; v_gene: TRBV11-2; abundance: .; CDR3aa: CASSGFRDMNTEAFF; CDR3nt: TGTGCCAGCAGTGGCTTCAGGGACATGAACACTGAAGCTTTCTTT
j_gene: TRBJ2-2; d_gene: TRBD1; v_gene: TRBV5-5; abundance: .; CDR3aa: CASSLWSGQLNTGELFF; CDR3nt: TGTGCCAGCAGCTTGTGGTCGGGACAGCTGAACACCGGGGAGCTGTTTTTT
j_gene: TRBJ1-2; d_gene: .; v_gene: TRBV5-1; abundance: .; CDR3aa: CASSLVPGPNYGYTF; CDR3nt: TGCGCCAGCAGCTTGGTTCCAGGGCCGAACTATGGCTACACCTTC
j_gene: TRBJ2-7; d_gene: TRBD2; v_gene: TRBV5-1; abundance: .; CDR3aa: CASSLGPGKEPSGVRGQQYF; CDR3nt: TGCGCCAGCAGCTTGGGTCCCGGCAAAGAGCCGAGCGGGGTCCGAGGTCAGCAGTACTTC
j_gene: TRBJ2-2; d_gene: TRBD1; v_gene: TRBV5-1; abundance: few; CDR3aa: CASRRVDRGPGELFF; CDR3nt: TGCGCCAGCAGACGAGTCGACAGGGGGCCCGGGGAGCTGTTTTTT
j_gene: TRBJ2-2; d_gene: TRBD2; v_gene: TRBV11-2; abundance: .; CDR3aa: CASSFQIAGENTGELFF; CDR3nt: TGTGCCAGCAGCTTCCAGATCGCGGGAGAGAACACCGGGGAGCTGTTTTTT
j_gene: TRBJ2-2; d_gene: .; v_gene: TRBV11-1; abundance: .; CDR3aa: CASSQDGADPNTGELFF; CDR3nt: TGTGCCAGCAGCCAGGACGGAGCGGACCCAAACACCGGGGAGCTGTTTTTT
j_gene: TRBJ1-5; d_gene: .; v_gene: TRBV23-1; abundance: .; CDR3aa: CASSQQKKSNQPQHF; CDR3nt: TGCGCCAGCAGTCAACAGAAAAAGAGCAATCAGCCCCAGCATTTT
j_gene: TRBJ1-2; d_gene: .; v_gene: TRBV5-3; abundance: .; CDR3aa: CAWEATPSDYYGYTF; CDR3nt: TGTGCCTGGGAGGCGACTCCCAGTGATTACTATGGCTACACCTTC
j_gene: TRBJ2-1; d_gene: TRBD2; v_gene: TRBV11-3; abundance: .; CDR3aa: CASSPQGTSYYNEQFF; CDR3nt: TGTGCCAGCAGCCCCCAAGGGACTAGCTATTACAATGAGCAGTTCTTC
j_gene: TRBJ2-2; d_gene: TRBD2; v_gene: TRBV5-5; abundance: .; CDR3aa: CASTPRGGSVGELFF; CDR3nt: TGTGCCAGCACCCCTCGGGGCGGGAGTGTCGGGGAGCTGTTTTTT
j_gene: TRBJ1-3; d_gene: .; v_gene: TRBV27; abundance: .; CDR3aa: CASSLRGVAGNTIYF; CDR3nt: TGTGCCAGCAGCCTCCGGGGGGTCGCCGGAAACACCATATATTTT
j_gene: TRBJ2-3; d_gene: TRBD2; v_gene: TRBV6-5; abundance: .; CDR3aa: CASSSLAGGGDTQYF; CDR3nt: TGTGCCAGCAGTTCACTAGCGGGGGGCGGAGATACGCAGTATTTT
j_gene: TRBJ2-5; d_gene: TRBD2; v_gene: TRBV11-2; abundance: .; CDR3aa: CASSLDTSGGETQYF; CDR3nt: TGTGCCAGCAGCTTAGATACTAGCGGGGGTGAGACCCAGTACTTC
j_gene: TRBJ2-7; d_gene: .; v_gene: TRBV28; abundance: .; CDR3aa: CASSFQELYEQYF; CDR3nt: TGTGCCAGCAGTTTCCAAGAGCTGTACGAGCAGTACTTC
j_gene: TRBJ2-7; d_gene: TRBD2; v_gene: TRBV11-2; abundance: .; CDR3aa: CASSLDMGLVSYEQYF; CDR3nt: TGTGCCAGCAGCTTAGATATGGGACTAGTCTCCTACGAGCAGTACTTC
j_gene: TRBJ1-1; d_gene: TRBD1; v_gene: TRBV6-1; abundance: .; CDR3aa: CASSRQGAGTEAFF; CDR3nt: TGTGCCAGCAGCCGACAGGGGGCGGGCACTGAAGCTTTCTTT
j_gene: TRBJ2-5; d_gene: TRBD2; v_gene: TRBV5-1; abundance: .; CDR3aa: CASSPGLAGEETQYF; CDR3nt: TGCGCCAGCAGCCCCGGACTAGCGGGAGAGGAGACCCAGTACTTC
j_gene: TRBJ2-7; d_gene: .; v_gene: TRBV12-5; abundance: .; CDR3aa: CASGLGIGPYEQYF; CDR3nt: TGTGCTAGTGGCCTCGGGATTGGACCCTACGAGCAGTACTTC
j_gene: TRBJ1-6; d_gene: TRBD1; v_gene: TRBV9; abundance: .; CDR3aa: CASSVRTGTGGSPLHF; CDR3nt: TGTGCCAGCAGCGTACGAACCGGGACAGGAGGTTCACCCCTCCACTTT
j_gene: TRBJ2-1; d_gene: .; v_gene: TRBV7-9; abundance: once; CDR3aa: CASSSRLDVLFNEQFF; CDR3nt: TGTGCCAGCAGCTCCCGACTTGACGTCTTATTCAATGAGCAGTTCTTC
j_gene: TRBJ1-5; d_gene: TRBD1; v_gene: TRBV6-5; abundance: .; CDR3aa: CASSLTGGRDQPQHF; CDR3nt: TGTGCCAGCAGCCTTACAGGGGGCCGTGATCAGCCCCAGCATTTT
j_gene: TRBJ1-1; d_gene: .; v_gene: TRBV9; abundance: .; CDR3aa: CASSVAGFMNTEAFF; CDR3nt: TGTGCCAGTAGCGTAGCGGGGTTCATGAACACTGAAGCTTTCTTT
j_gene: TRBJ1-1; d_gene: TRBD1; v_gene: TRBV27; abundance: .; CDR3aa: CASLSRAGGRWEAFF; CDR3nt: TGTGCCAGCCTTTCCCGGGCAGGGGGGAGGTGGGAAGCTTTCTTT
j_gene: TRBJ2-1; d_gene: TRBD2; v_gene: TRBV6-4; abundance: .; CDR3aa: CASSDSSGSGGDEQFF; CDR3nt: TGTGCCAGCAGTGACTCGTCAGGTAGCGGGGGGGATGAGCAGTTCTTC
j_gene: TRBJ1-1; d_gene: TRBD1; v_gene: TRBV19; abundance: .; CDR3aa: CASSTGTGNTEAFF; CDR3nt: TGTGCCAGTAGCACCGGGACAGGGAACACTGAGGCTTTCTTT